This T cell receptor beta chain was sequenced for a study of blood T cell repertoires in COVID-19. Overall study context: COVID-19 samples collected from the United States, Italy and Spain covered acute and convalescent phases.

Source study methods: Nucleated cell number was recorded as an estimate derived from reference gene primer amplification. Profiled with immunoSEQ multiplex PCR; TCRdb holds only in-frame clones, not every one. V and J calls and clone size follow that table, whereas D and trimming were derived from the DNA. The sample contains some 350,000 clones, around 90% of which appear only once. The source of this sequence is a man aged 30-40 years who had recovered from COVID-19. The sample consisted of PBMCs or T cells enriched from blood (not recorded which).

CDR3 in amino acids: CASSAGNIRQVNTEAFF. The CDR3 bases are TGTGCCAGCAGTGCAGGGAATATACGACAGGTGAACACTGAAGCTTTCTTT. The chain employs TRBV28 and TRBJ1-1; perhaps TRBD1 as D (6 bases). The CDR3 extends over 17 amino acids. Trimming removed 5 bases from V and 0 bases from J, with 19 bases in between. CDR1 is MDHEN and CDR2 is SYDVKM in the germline V gene.